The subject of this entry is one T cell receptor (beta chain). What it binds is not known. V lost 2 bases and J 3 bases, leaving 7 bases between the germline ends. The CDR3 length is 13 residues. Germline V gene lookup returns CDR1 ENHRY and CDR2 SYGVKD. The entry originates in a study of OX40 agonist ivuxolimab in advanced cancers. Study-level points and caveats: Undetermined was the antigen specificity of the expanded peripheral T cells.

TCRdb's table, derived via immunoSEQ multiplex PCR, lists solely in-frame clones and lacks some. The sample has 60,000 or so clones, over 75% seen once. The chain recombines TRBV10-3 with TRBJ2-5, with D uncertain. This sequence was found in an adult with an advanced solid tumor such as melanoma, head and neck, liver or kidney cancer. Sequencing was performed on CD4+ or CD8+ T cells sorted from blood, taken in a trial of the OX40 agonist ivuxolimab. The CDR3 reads CAISEAAKETQYF. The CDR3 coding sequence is TGTGCCATCAGTGAGGCAGCGAAAGAGACCCAGTACTTC.